The 10 T cell receptor beta chains presented below share a single source sample, sequenced in a study of identical twins. TCRdb re-called the 5' RACE reads with MiXCR, one entry per CDR3 protein. The repertoire has hundreds of thousands of distinct CDR3 sequences, roughly 12% of them found once; the top ten carry 1.5% to 2%. A further study also used this sample, focusing on yellow fever vaccine responses in identical twins.

What was sequenced was PBMCs. Receptors originate from a woman under 30 in good health.

The chain links TRBV20-1 to TRBJ2-2; TRBD2 matches 7 bases. Germline values: CDR1 DFQATT, CDR2 SNEGSKA (reference sequence). This CDR3 comprises 15 residues. The V gene end was trimmed by 3 bases and the J gene end by 2 bases; junction bases not matched to a gene: 6. The CDR3 is CSASGGSTNTGELFF. Here the CDR3 DNA reads TGCAGTGCTAGCGGCGGGAGTACCAACACCGGGGAGCTGTTTTTT.

This clonotype was found a few times. The V call is TRBV12-3 or TRBV12-4, the J call TRBJ2-6, with 11 positions matching TRBD2. There are 19 residues in the CDR3. J lost 4 bases, V lost 9 bases, and 17 bases had no gene match. CDR3 nucleotide sequence: TGTGCCAGTAAATTCGGGGTGACTAGCGGGATGGCCGGGGCCAACGTCCTGACTTTC. Translated: CASKFGVTSGMAGANVLTF.

This clonotype was recorded at least ten times. The gene calls are TRBV12-3 or TRBV12-4 and TRBJ1-2; maybe TRBD1 (5 bases). The CDR3 length is 13 residues. V lost 5 bases and J 4 bases, leaving 11 bases between the germline ends. DNA of the CDR3: TGTGCCAGCAGTCTGACAGATATCTATGGCTACACCTTC. Its protein is CASSLTDIYGYTF.

This clonotype was recorded a few times. The chain is built from TRBV29-1 and TRBJ2-2; tentatively, D is TRBD2 (6 bases). CDR3 length: 14 residues. Trimming took off 6 bases at V and 1 base at J, with 12 bases between the two ends. Germline V gene sequence: CDR1 SQVTM, CDR2 ANQGSEA. The CDR3 here is CSVLSGVNTGELFF. The CDR3 DNA is TGCAGCGTACTTAGCGGAGTGAACACCGGGGAGCTGTTTTTT.

The J gene is TRBJ2-1, the V gene TRBV4-1; 8 nucleotides align to TRBD2. Germline-derived CDR1 and CDR2 are MGHRA and YSYEKL. Trimming took 0 bases from V and 5 from J; bases not matched to a gene: 9. CDR3 size: 17 residues. The CDR3 loop reads CASSQDLRTSGDNEQFF. As DNA, the CDR3 is TGCGCCAGCAGCCAAGATCTTAGAACTAGCGGAGACAATGAGCAGTTCTTC.

This clonotype has more than one count but fewer than ten. The gene calls are TRBV5-1 and TRBJ1-3; D might be TRBD1 (6 bases). Germline assignment: CDR1 SGHRS and CDR2 YFSETQ. V was trimmed by 4 bases and J by 3 bases, leaving 11 bases between them. CDR3 length: 14 residues. The CDR3 nucleotides are TGCGCCAGCAGCCCCAGACAGGATGGAAACACCATATATTTT. It translates to CASSPRQDGNTIYF.

J is TRBJ2-5 and V is TRBV7-8; a possible D gene is TRBD2 (6 bases). Germline V gene data show CDR1 as SGHVS and CDR2 as FQNEAQ. Trimming pared 1 base from V and 5 bases from J, leaving 17 bases between. The CDR3 has 16 amino acids. CDR3 coding DNA: TGTGCCAGCAGCTTAGGGGCTGGAGGGAGTGGGGAGACCCAGTACTTC. It codes for CASSLGAGGSGETQYF.

This clonotype was seen a few times. V is TRBV20-1 and J is TRBJ2-1; TRBD2 matches 10 bases. V lost 6 bases to trimming and J lost 4 bases; unmatched junction nucleotides: 9. The CDR3 totals 15 residues. Looked up from germline, CDR1 is DFQATT and CDR2 is SNEGSKA (reference sequence). The CDR3 region is CSADAGTSVYNEQFF. The CDR3 DNA reads as TGCAGTGCAGACGCAGGGACTAGCGTTTACAATGAGCAGTTCTTC.

This clonotype was detected only a few times. V usage is TRBV5-1 and J usage is TRBJ2-3; 11 bases fit TRBD1. Germline loops: CDR1 SGHRS, CDR2 YFSETQ. The CDR3 consists of 18 residues. V was clipped by 4 bases and J by 3 bases; unmatched bases: 13. Written as DNA, the CDR3 is TGCGCCAGCAGCCCCGGGACAGGGGGGAGCGGGGAGACAGATACGCAGTATTTT. Translation: CASSPGTGGSGETDTQYF.

This clonotype showed up many times. The CDR3 loop is CASSLGPGDYSYNEQFF. The CDR3 bases are TGCGCCAGCAGCTTGGGGCCTGGGGACTATTCCTACAATGAGCAGTTCTTC. The V gene is TRBV5-1, the J gene TRBJ2-1; 7 bases are shared with TRBD2. J was trimmed by 1 base and V by 0 bases; bases with no gene match: 7. In germline, CDR1 is SGHRS, CDR2 YFSETQ. The CDR3 extends over 17 amino acids.